This T cell receptor (beta chain) is drawn from a study of CD8 T cells in ankylosing spondylitis. Study-wide results and limits: Reported data indicate significant enrichment of disease-linked clones within matched ankylosing spondylitis synovial fluid. Disease-linked clones bore a CD8+ phenotype, appearing relatively rarely in peripheral blood.

MiXCR, run by TCRdb on the 5' RACE reads, gives a single entry per CDR3 protein. The data show 300,000 to 400,000 distinct CDR3 sequences, with around 15% seen just once and 0.9% to 1.2% held by the top ten. Of note for this clonotype: Its antigen is unidentified.

This CDR3 has 14 residues. V dropped 5 bases and J dropped 1 base, with 8 bases sitting between them. Sequenced input: blood, either unsorted or a sorted T cell fraction (not recorded which). V and J are TRBV12-3 or TRBV12-4 and TRBJ2-2; D is unclear. The receptor comes from a male donor with ankylosing spondylitis or in good health (not recorded which). The chain's CDR3 is CASSGNRNTGELFF. The CDR3 nucleotides are TGTGCCAGCAGTGGGAACAGGAACACCGGGGAGCTGTTTTTT.